The 20 T cell receptor beta chains presented below share a single source sample, sequenced in a study of blood T cell repertoires in COVID-19. Sequenced by immunoSEQ multiplex PCR; TCRdb stores in-frame clones only, minus some. In the table there are about 69,000 clones, 85% of which are singletons. Sequences were obtained from peripheral blood. Receptors originate from a man older than 75 with acute or convalescent COVID-19.

The chain combines TRBV6-5 with TRBJ1-1; no clear D. With 2 bases removed from V and 2 bases from J, the gap between germline ends came to 15 bases. In germline, CDR1 is MNHEY, CDR2 SVGAGI. The CDR3 spans 16 residues. The CDR3 sequence: CASSYGGVRANTEAFF. For the CDR3, the DNA is TGTGCCAGCAGTTACGGCGGGGTGAGGGCTAACACTGAAGCTTTCTTT.

This clone was observed once. The chain joins TRBV7-2 to TRBJ2-7, with a weak D call TRBD2 (6 bases). Germline assignment: CDR1 SGHTA and CDR2 FQGNSA. V lost 11 bases and J 0 bases, leaving 17 bases between the germline ends. The CDR3 extends over 14 amino acids. This chain's CDR3 is CAEVQRALSYEQYF. CDR3 DNA: TGTGCCGAAGTCCAGCGGGCCCTCTCCTACGAGCAGTACTTC.

The chain uses TRBV7-6 and TRBJ2-4; 10 bases map to TRBD1. V gave up 4 bases and J gave up 7 bases; unmatched junction bases: 7. The V gene's germline CDR1 is SGHVS and CDR2 FNYEAQ. The CDR3 loop spans 15 amino acids. CDR3 region: CASSSGTGAENIQYF. DNA of the CDR3: TGTGCCAGCAGCTCCGGGACAGGGGCCGAGAACATTCAGTACTTC.

The V gene is TRBV28, the J gene TRBJ2-7; D is possibly TRBD1 (6 bases). The CDR3 contains 17 residues. Trimming took off 2 bases at V and 3 bases at J, with 20 bases between the two ends. Germline values: CDR1 MDHEN, CDR2 SYDVKM. CDR3 sequence: CASSLLRPQGSDYEQYF. DNA for the CDR3: TGTGCCAGCAGTTTACTACGTCCTCAGGGGAGTGACTACGAGCAGTACTTC.

V gene TRBV30 combines with J gene TRBJ2-2, with TRBD2 matching over 9 bases. V lost 5 bases to trimming and J lost 3 bases; unmatched junction nucleotides: 7. There are 15 residues in the CDR3. CDR1 and CDR2 (germline): GTSNPN, SVGIG (reference sequence). The CDR3 is CAWLDLAGYTGELFF. CDR3 in DNA: TGTGCCTGGCTCGATCTAGCGGGGTACACCGGGGAGCTGTTTTTT.

This chain links TRBV18 with TRBJ2-7; no reliable D call. Germline V gene data show CDR1 as KGHSH and CDR2 as LQKENI. V gave up 0 bases and J gave up 4 bases, with 16 bases separating them. There are 16 residues in the CDR3. The CDR3 loop reads CASSPPVDNSRYEQYF. The CDR3, as DNA: TGTGCCAGCTCACCACCGGTTGACAACAGCCGGTACGAGCAGTACTTC.

This clone was counted between two and nine times. The chain is built from TRBV20-1 and TRBJ1-2; no clear D gene. CDR3 length: 11 residues. Germline V gene data show CDR1 as DFQATT and CDR2 as SNEGSKA (reference sequence). V was clipped by 5 bases and J by 4 bases, with 8 bases between them. The DNA for the CDR3 is TGCAGTGCTGTCGAGGCCTATGGCTACACCTTC. It yields the protein CSAVEAYGYTF.

The chain carries TRBV2 and TRBJ2-3, with TRBD1 identical over 7 bases. CDR3 length: 15 residues. Germline-derived CDR1 and CDR2 are SNHLY and FYNNEI. V was pared by 6 bases and J by 0 bases, with 6 bases of the junction left unmatched. The CDR3 DNA sequence: TGTGCCAGCAGATTTGGGACAGCTAGCACAGATACGCAGTATTTT. Residues: CASRFGTASTDTQYF.

The chain recombines TRBV12-5 with TRBJ1-5; maybe TRBD1 (5 bases). The germline V gene encodes CDR1 LGHNT and CDR2 FRNRAP. The length of the CDR3 is 15 residues. V gave up 1 base and J gave up 2 bases, with 9 bases separating them. CDR3 sequence: CASGLERGGNQPQHF. CDR3 sequence (DNA): TGTGCTAGTGGTTTGGAAAGGGGTGGCAATCAGCCCCAGCATTTT. Filled out from reference TRBV12-5 and TRBJ1-5, the complete variable domain reads DARVTQTPRHKVTEMGQEVTMRCQPILGHNTVFWYRQTMMQGLELLAYFRNRAPLDDSGMPKDRFSAEMPDATLATLKIQPSEPRDSAVYFCASGLERGGNQPQHFGDGTRLSIL.

The chain combines TRBV24-1 with TRBJ2-3; tentative D call: TRBD2 (5 bases). V was pared by 3 bases and J by 6 bases, with 15 bases between. The germline CDR1 and CDR2 sequences are KGHDR and SFDVKD. The CDR3 is 15 residues long. CDR3 residues: CATSDRSLARDTQYF. The CDR3 coding sequence is TGTGCCACCAGTGATCGGAGTCTAGCCAGGGATACGCAGTATTTT.

This rearrangement joins TRBV27 to TRBJ1-5; D is possibly TRBD1 (6 bases). The CDR3 spans 17 residues. Between the trimmed V and J ends, which lost 4 bases and 1 base, there was a span of 17 bases. Germline V lookup: CDR1 MNHEY, CDR2 SMNVEV (reference sequence). CDR3 sequence reads: CASSSSEGTSSNQPQHF. The CDR3 DNA is TGTGCCAGCAGTTCGTCCGAGGGGACATCGAGCAATCAGCCCCAGCATTTT.

This clone has more than one count but fewer than ten. This sequence joins TRBV27 and TRBJ1-5; 8 bases are a match to TRBD1. The length of the CDR3 is 13 residues. V lost 5 bases to trimming and J lost 7 bases; unmatched junction nucleotides: 4. Germline lookup yields CDR1 MNHEY and CDR2 SMNVEV (reference sequence). CDR3 amino acids: CASSRTGRQPQHF. CDR3 sequence (DNA): TGTGCCAGCAGTAGGACAGGGCGACAGCCCCAGCATTTT.

The table lists this clone with a count of one. This chain joins TRBV11-2 and TRBJ1-2, with 7 positions matching TRBD1. CDR3 length: 13 amino acids. V was pared by 6 bases and J by 7 bases, with 8 bases of the junction left unmatched. Germline CDR1 SGHAT, CDR2 FQNNGV. In nucleotides, the CDR3 is TGTGCCAGCAGTTCCGACAGGGTGGGTGGCTACACCTTC. Translated, it gives CASSSDRVGGYTF.

The chain has TRBV7-8 and TRBJ2-3; 9 bases line up with TRBD1. This CDR3 is 13 amino acids long. J was trimmed by 8 bases and V by 0 bases; bases with no gene match: 0. CDR1 is SGHVS, CDR2 FQNEAQ, per germline. DNA for the CDR3: TGTGCCAGCAGCTTAGCACAGGGGGCTACGCAGTATTTT. It specifies CASSLAQGATQYF.

Here the CDR3 reads CASSQQGEAFF. Here the CDR3 DNA reads TGTGCCAGCTCACAACAGGGAGAAGCTTTCTTT. V is TRBV18 and J is TRBJ1-1; maybe TRBD1 (6 bases). Germline V lookup: CDR1 KGHSH, CDR2 LQKENI. V was trimmed by 4 bases and J by 8 bases, leaving 8 bases between them. CDR3 length equals 11 residues.

This clone was seen only a few times. This sequence joins TRBV27 and TRBJ1-1; perhaps TRBD1 as D (6 bases). There are 14 residues in the CDR3. Germline V lookup: CDR1 MNHEY, CDR2 SMNVEV (reference sequence). The V gene lost 5 bases and the J gene lost 5 bases, with 15 bases spanning the gap. The CDR3 is CASSLAGAVTEAFF. CDR3 DNA sequence: TGTGCCAGCAGTCTCGCAGGGGCGGTAACTGAAGCTTTCTTT.

The rearrangement joins TRBV9 to TRBJ2-1, with no clear D. With 4 bases removed from V and 0 bases from J, the gap between germline ends came to 14 bases. The CDR3 sequence is 16 residues long. Germline assignment: CDR1 SGDLS and CDR2 YYNGEE. CDR3 region: CASSPAEWSSYNEQFF. Here the CDR3 DNA reads TGTGCCAGCAGCCCCGCGGAGTGGAGCTCCTACAATGAGCAGTTCTTC.

The V call is TRBV19, the J call TRBJ2-2; TRBD2 aligns across 10 bases. This CDR3 contains 16 residues. Germline V gene sequence: CDR1 LNHDA, CDR2 SQIVND (reference sequence). V gave up 3 bases and J gave up 4 bases; unmatched junction bases: 5. The CDR3 spells CASSMRAGGGTGELFF. The CDR3 region has the DNA TGTGCCAGTAGTATGCGAGCGGGAGGGGGCACCGGGGAGCTGTTTTTT.

The rearrangement links TRBV5-1 to TRBJ2-5, with D possibly matching TRBD1 (6 bases). The CDR3 is 15 residues long. Germline V CDR1 and CDR2: SGHRS, YFSETQ. Trimming removed 0 bases at V and 5 bases at J, with 14 bases between. The CDR3 sequence is CASSLAPGEWETQYF. The CDR3 DNA sequence: TGCGCCAGCAGCTTGGCCCCAGGGGAGTGGGAGACCCAGTACTTC. The whole variable domain, filled in from reference TRBV5-1 and TRBJ2-5, reads KAGVTQTPRYLIKTRGQQVTLSCSPISGHRSVSWYQQTPGQGLQFLFEYFSETQRNKGNFPGRFSGRQFSNSRSEMNVSTLELGDSALYLCASSLAPGEWETQYFGPGTRLLVL.

The genes are TRBV29-1 and TRBJ2-1, with TRBD1 identical over 10 bases. CDR1 is SQVTM, CDR2 ANQGSEA, per germline. The V and J ends lost 6 bases and 6 bases, in that order; junction bases with no gene match: 8. CDR3 length: 14 amino acids. CDR3 nucleotides: TGCAGCGTCAGAGGGGGACAGGGGTCCAATGAGCAGTTCTTC. It is translated as CSVRGGQGSNEQFF.